These 11 T cell receptor beta chains share one sample of origin, sequenced in a study of shared clonotypes between healthy human individuals. Clones were sequenced by immunoSEQ multiplex PCR, and TCRdb holds only the in-frame ones, with some missing. The sample lists some 2,100,000 clones, approximately 94% occurring once. Cells designated naive CD8 were CD45RO-negative and were positively selected for CCR7, with terminally differentiated effector memory CD45RA+ cells excluded. Source material: naive CD8+ T cells from PBMCs. These receptors were collected from a man aged 18 to 35 in good health. Some clones in this sample may be carry-over from other donors' samples.

The chain recombines TRBV7-6 with TRBJ2-1; D gene unclear. V lost 9 bases and J 0 bases, leaving 3 bases between the germline ends. From germline, CDR1 is SGHVS and CDR2 FNYEAQ. There are 11 residues in the CDR3. Here the CDR3 DNA reads TGTGCCAGTACCTCCTACAATGAGCAGTTCTTC. It specifies CASTSYNEQFF.

The rearrangement uses TRBV4-3 and TRBJ1-1, with TRBD1 matching over 10 bases. The CDR3 is made up of 15 amino acids. Germline assignment: CDR1 LGHNA and CDR2 YSLEER. V dropped 2 bases and J dropped 4; count of bases not matched to a gene: 4. As DNA, the CDR3 is TGCGCCAGCAGCCAACTGACAGGGGGCGGCACTGAAGCTTTCTTT. Residues: CASSQLTGGGTEAFF.

This clone was seen a few times. The V call is TRBV19, the J call TRBJ1-3; unclear D gene. Germline V gene sequence: CDR1 LNHDA, CDR2 SQIVND (reference sequence). The germline V and J ends were trimmed by 3 bases and 0 bases, with 9 bases remaining between them. The CDR3 contains 15 residues. The CDR3 DNA is TGTGCCAGTAGTATCACGCACAGCTCTGGAAACACCATATATTTT. Translating it yields CASSITHSSGNTIYF.

J is TRBJ2-7 and V is TRBV14; 7 bases align to TRBD2. Germline-derived CDR1 and CDR2 are SGHDN and FVKESK. The CDR3 consists of 18 residues. With 0 bases clipped from V and 0 bases from J, the junction kept 11 bases outside the gene matches. The CDR3 coding sequence is TGTGCCAGCAGCCAAGATGGAAGGCGGGAGCCGGGCTCCTACGAGCAGTACTTC. It encodes CASSQDGRREPGSYEQYF.

This chain uses TRBV28 with TRBJ1-1; possibly TRBD1 for D (5 bases). This CDR3 contains 16 residues. Per the germline V gene, CDR1 is MDHEN and CDR2 is SYDVKM. The V gene lost 5 bases and the J gene lost 0 bases, with 16 bases spanning the gap. CDR3 sequence: CASSVPTAHLNTEAFF. The DNA of the CDR3 is TGTGCCAGCAGTGTCCCGACAGCTCACCTGAACACTGAAGCTTTCTTT.

The chain uses TRBV9 and TRBJ1-3, with unresolved D. The CDR3 length is 13 residues. With 3 bases removed from V and 8 bases from J, the gap between germline ends came to 12 bases. Per germline, CDR1 SGDLS and CDR2 YYNGEE. The CDR3 DNA is TGTGCCAGCAGCGACCGTAGGCTTGACACCATATATTTT. Amino acid sequence: CASSDRRLDTIYF.

The genes are TRBV7-9 and TRBJ2-7; D remains unclear. Germline CDR1 SEHNR, CDR2 FQNEAQ (reference sequence). This CDR3 has 17 amino acids. V lost 0 bases and J 2 bases, leaving 17 bases between the germline ends. CDR3 in DNA: TGTGCCAGCAGCTTAGCGATGCACAACTTGGAACCCTACGAGCAGTACTTC. Protein sequence: CASSLAMHNLEPYEQYF.

CDR3 bases: TGTGCCAGCAGTTTATTCCCGACTAGCGGGAGCTCCTACAATGAGCAGTTCTTC. It is translated as CASSLFPTSGSSYNEQFF. V and J are TRBV27 and TRBJ2-1, with 12 positions matching TRBD2. V was pared by 1 base and J by 0 bases, with 4 bases of the junction left unmatched. CDR1 is MNHEY, CDR2 SMNVEV, per germline (reference sequence). The CDR3 is made up of 18 amino acids.

V gene TRBV5-1 combines with J gene TRBJ2-7; the D gene is possibly TRBD2 (6 bases). Per the germline V gene, CDR1 is SGHRS and CDR2 is YFSETQ. The CDR3 spans 16 residues. With 2 bases removed from V and 0 bases from J, the gap between germline ends came to 15 bases. CDR3 amino acids: CASSLGRPGDSYEQYF. The CDR3 nucleotides are TGCGCCAGCAGCTTAGGGAGGCCTGGGGACTCCTACGAGCAGTACTTC.

V usage is TRBV27 and J usage is TRBJ2-2, with unresolved D. The germline V and J ends were trimmed by 4 bases and 1 base, with 10 bases remaining between them. CDR1 is MNHEY, CDR2 SMNVEV, per germline (reference sequence). The CDR3 loop spans 15 amino acids. The DNA of the CDR3 is TGTGCCAGCAGTTCCCTGGACGGGAACACCGGGGAGCTGTTTTTT. Protein sequence: CASSSLDGNTGELFF.

This chain joins TRBV30 and TRBJ2-7; D assignment may be TRBD1 or TRBD2 (5 bases each). This CDR3 has 16 amino acids. V dropped 2 bases and J dropped 2 bases, with 19 bases sitting between them. Germline CDR1 reads GTSNPN; CDR2 reads SVGIG (reference sequence). CDR3 amino acids: CAWSPSWGTSTYEQYF. CDR3 sequence (DNA): TGTGCCTGGAGTCCTAGTTGGGGGACGTCTACCTACGAGCAGTACTTC.